The 16 T cell receptor beta chains given below trace back to one sample, sequenced in a study of tumor-infiltrating lymphocytes in primary liver carcinoma. Co-extraction yielded RNA and DNA from around 20-30 mg of unsorted bulk tissue. With around 520 ng total RNA as template and a constant-region primer, TCR beta cDNA was made. The TCR beta library was amplified through three nested multiplex PCR rounds in a modified ARM-PCR procedure. Forward primers for TRBV1-TRBV30 and a C-beta reverse primer served the first two PCR rounds, at roughly 10 cycles each. TCRdb used MiXCR to reprocess the multiplex PCR reads, holding one entry per CDR3 protein. The data contain some 55,000 distinct CDR3 sequences, around 79% of them singletons. The sample was liver tumor tissue from sampling region 2. Subset here: tumor region T2, inferior pole. These receptors all stem from a man aged 35-49 years with primary liver carcinoma and hepatitis B virus infection.

On this clonotype itself: This likely comes from a read error, as the CDR3 has no conserved phenylalanine or tryptophan at its end. The chain combines TRBV12-3 or TRBV12-4 with TRBJ2-2; maybe TRBD2 (5 bases). Trimming shortened V by 10 bases and J by 6 bases, and 24 bases separated the two germline ends. CDR3 length: 16 residues. The CDR3 bases are TGTGCCACCAGCCCTGGAGGTAGCAGGAGTGCCGGGGAGCTGTTTTCT. Translation gives CATSPGGSRSAGELFS.

This clonotype was counted between two and nine times. The chain employs TRBV6-5 and TRBJ2-1, with D perhaps TRBD1 (7 bases). This CDR3 is 17 amino acids long. Germline assignment: CDR1 MNHEY and CDR2 SVGAGI. Trimming took 0 bases from V and 8 from J, leaving 20 bases between them. CDR3 DNA: TGTGCCAGCAGTTACTCCTTCGGGGGACAGTCTATGTATGAGCAGTTCTTC. It codes for CASSYSFGGQSMYEQFF.

Note on this clonotype: The conserved closing phenylalanine or tryptophan is absent in this CDR3, likely reflecting a read error. The rearrangement uses TRBV11-2 and TRBJ2-5; TRBD1 might be the D (5 bases). Germline V gives CDR1 SGHAT, CDR2 FQNNGV. CDR3 size: 17 residues. The CDR3 sequence: CASSLGALSGFQEAQYS. The CDR3 bases are TGTGCCAGCAGTTTAGGGGCCTTGTCCGGGTTTCAAGAGGCCCAGTACTCC.

This clonotype was counted a few times. This sequence may be a read error, since a much larger clone differs from it by one base. No conserved phenylalanine or tryptophan is present at the end of the CDR3, so a read error is the likely explanation. The chain has TRBV6-1 and TRBJ2-7; no firm D call. The CDR3 runs to 12 residues. V was trimmed by 0 bases and J by 4 bases, leaving 4 bases between them. Germline CDR1 and CDR2: MNHNS and SASEGT. The CDR3 bases are TGTGCCAGCAGTGAAGCGTATTACGAGCAGTACTCC. It yields the protein CASSEAYYEQYS.

The CDR3 coding sequence is TGTGCCAGCAGCCGACTGGGACTAGCGAACACAGATACGCAGTATTTT. Translating it yields CASSRLGLANTDTQYF. V gene TRBV14 combines with J gene TRBJ2-3; 10 nucleotides agree with TRBD2. This CDR3 comprises 16 residues. Germline V gene lookup returns CDR1 SGHDN and CDR2 FVKESK. The ends lost 4 bases at V and 2 bases at J; junction bases unmatched: 6. The full variable domain, completed using reference TRBV14 and TRBJ2-3, is EAGVTQFPSHSVIEKGQTVTLRCDPISGHDNLYWYRRVMGKEIKFLLHFVKESKQDESGMPNNRFLAERTGGTYSTLKVQPAELEDSGVYFCASSRLGLANTDTQYFGPGTRLTVL.

This clonotype was seen many times. The chain uses TRBV12-3 or TRBV12-4 and TRBJ2-7; 10 positions match TRBD1. The CDR3 totals 13 residues. V lost 6 bases and J lost 4; bases outside the gene matches: 3. The CDR3 here is CASRTGGSYEQYF. CDR3 nucleotides: TGTGCCAGCAGGACAGGGGGCTCTTACGAGCAGTACTTC.

About this clonotype itself: One end of the junction varies from germline; a read error may be responsible. This chain uses TRBV6-5 with TRBJ2-3, with no clear D. The CDR3 runs to 15 residues. Germline V gene data show CDR1 as MNHEY and CDR2 as SVGAGI. The CDR3 protein is CASSYSMVAARPQYF. CDR3 bases: TGTGCCAGCAGTTACTCGATGGTAGCAGCGAGGCCGCAGTATTTC.

With regard to this clonotype: Germline is not matched at one junction end, which may reflect a read error. The chain is built from TRBV11-2 and TRBJ2-3; 12 nucleotides align to TRBD2. CDR1 SGHAT and CDR2 FQNNGV come from the germline V gene. The CDR3 is made up of 16 amino acids. This CDR3 reads CASSPPTSGSTNTQYF. The CDR3 region has the DNA TGTGCCAGCAGCCCCCCGACTAGCGGGAGCACAAATACGCAATATTTT.

To note about this clonotype: This CDR3 fails to terminate in the conserved phenylalanine or tryptophan, so it likely reflects a read error. This chain links TRBV12-3 or TRBV12-4 with TRBJ2-1; 11 bases are a match to TRBD2. CDR3 size: 17 residues. Written as DNA, the CDR3 is TGTGCCAGTAGTTTAATGATAGCGGGAGGGCCCGCCAATGAGCAGTTCTTA. Translation: CASSLMIAGGPANEQFL.

The chain uses TRBV4-1 and TRBJ1-3; D possibly corresponds to TRBD1 (6 bases). CDR3 size: 19 residues. V was cut by 0 bases and J by 11 bases, with 29 bases left in between. Germline loops: CDR1 MGHRA, CDR2 YSYEKL. In nucleotides, the CDR3 is TGCGCCAGCAGCCAAGATCTCTGGGAAGGGGGGAGGTCTGGAAAGGCCATATATTTT. Translated: CASSQDLWEGGRSGKAIYF.

A remark on this clonotype: One junction end does not reproduce the germline sequence, and a read error may be involved. The V call is TRBV4-2, the J call TRBJ1-4; a weak D match, TRBD1 (6 bases). The CDR3 sequence is 15 residues long. Looked up from germline, CDR1 is LGHNA and CDR2 is YNFKEQ. The CDR3 DNA sequence: TGTGTCAGCAGCCAAGATCAGGGGTTCGGTGAAAAACTGTTTTTT. It translates to CVSSQDQGFGEKLFF.

As regards this clonotype: Since the CDR3 does not end with the conserved phenylalanine or tryptophan, this likely comes from a read error. The CDR3 is CRVADRGSNIGGYTS. The CDR3 region has the DNA TGCCGCGTCGCGGACAGGGGCAGTAACATAGGGGGCTACACCTCC. J is TRBJ1-2 and V is TRBV29-1; 9 bases are a match to TRBD1. The CDR3 covers 15 residues. Germline CDR1 and CDR2: SQVTM and ANQGSEA.

On this clonotype: A read error may produce the germline difference seen at one junction end. The chain has TRBV5-4 and TRBJ2-5, with 10 bases matching TRBD2. CDR1 is SGHNT, CDR2 YYREEE, per germline (reference sequence). CDR3 length: 16 residues. The CDR3 nucleotides are TGTGCCAGCAGCACCCTTAGCGGGAGGCTTCAAGAGACCCAACACTTC. This codes for CASSTLSGRLQETQHF.

Worth noting for this clonotype: The junction departs from the called germline gene at one end, perhaps through a read error. The V call is TRBV6-5, the J call TRBJ1-3, with unresolved D. From germline, CDR1 is MNHEY and CDR2 SVGAGI. The CDR3 runs 15 residues. The CDR3 protein is CASRDGRYSGNTIYF. Written as DNA, the CDR3 is TGTGCCAGCAGGGACGGCCGTTACTCTGGGAACACCATATATTTT.

This clonotype was recorded at least ten times. The rearrangement uses TRBV6-6 and TRBJ2-2; 7 bases map to TRBD2. CDR3 size: 13 residues. The ends lost 2 bases at V and 7 bases at J; junction bases unmatched: 1. Germline CDR1 is MNHNY and CDR2 is SVGAGI (reference sequence). CDR3 region: CASSYPGGGELFF. CDR3 bases: TGTGCCAGCAGTTACCCGGGGGGCGGGGAGCTGTTTTTT.

This clonotype was recorded once. An end of the junction does not agree with germline; a read error may underlie this. The genes are TRBV12-3 or TRBV12-4 and TRBJ1-6, with 7 nucleotides matching TRBD1. This CDR3 has 15 residues. In DNA form, the CDR3 reads TGTGCCGGCAGTTCCACGACAGGGCGTAATTCGCCCCTCTACTTT. Protein product: CAGSSTTGRNSPLYF.